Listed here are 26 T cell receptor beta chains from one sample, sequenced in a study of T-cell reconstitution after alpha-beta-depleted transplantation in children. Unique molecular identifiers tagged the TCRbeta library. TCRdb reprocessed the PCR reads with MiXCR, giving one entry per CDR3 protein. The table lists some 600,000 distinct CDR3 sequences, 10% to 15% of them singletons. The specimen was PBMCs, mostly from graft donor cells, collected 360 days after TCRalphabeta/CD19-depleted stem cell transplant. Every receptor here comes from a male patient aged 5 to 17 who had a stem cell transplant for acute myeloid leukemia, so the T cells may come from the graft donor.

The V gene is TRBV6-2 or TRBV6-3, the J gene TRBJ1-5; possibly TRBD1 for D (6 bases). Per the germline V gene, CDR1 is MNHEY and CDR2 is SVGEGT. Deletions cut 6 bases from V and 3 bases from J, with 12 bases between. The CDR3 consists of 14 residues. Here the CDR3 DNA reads TGTGCCAGCAGATCAGGACAGTTCAATCAGCCCCAGCATTTT. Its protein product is CASRSGQFNQPQHF.

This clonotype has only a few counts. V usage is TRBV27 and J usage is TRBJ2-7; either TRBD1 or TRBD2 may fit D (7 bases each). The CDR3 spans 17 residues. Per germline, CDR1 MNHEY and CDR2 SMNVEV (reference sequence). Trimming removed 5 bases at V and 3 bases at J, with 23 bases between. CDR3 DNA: TGTGCCAGCAGTCTAGTAGGCAGGGGGGGTATATACTACGAGCAGTACTTC. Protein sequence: CASSLVGRGGIYYEQYF.

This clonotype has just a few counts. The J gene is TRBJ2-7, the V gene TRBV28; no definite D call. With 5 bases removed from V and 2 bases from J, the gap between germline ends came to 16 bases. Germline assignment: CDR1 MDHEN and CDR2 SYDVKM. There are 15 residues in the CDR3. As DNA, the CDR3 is TGTGCCAGCAGTGCCGGGTCCTACCCCACCTACGAGCAGTACTTC. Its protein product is CASSAGSYPTYEQYF.

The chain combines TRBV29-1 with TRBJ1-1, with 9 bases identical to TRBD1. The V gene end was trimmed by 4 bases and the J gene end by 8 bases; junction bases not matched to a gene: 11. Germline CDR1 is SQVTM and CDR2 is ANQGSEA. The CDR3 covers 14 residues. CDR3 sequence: CSVAGGTGRMEAFF. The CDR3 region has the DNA TGCAGCGTTGCGGGGGGGACAGGGAGGATGGAAGCTTTCTTT.

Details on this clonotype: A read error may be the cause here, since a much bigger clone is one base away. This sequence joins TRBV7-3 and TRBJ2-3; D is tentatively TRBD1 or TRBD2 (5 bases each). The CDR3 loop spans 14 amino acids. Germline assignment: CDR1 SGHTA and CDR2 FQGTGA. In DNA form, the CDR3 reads TGTGCCGGCAGCCGCTGGGGAGAGGGGGATACGCAGTATTTT. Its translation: CAGSRWGEGDTQYF. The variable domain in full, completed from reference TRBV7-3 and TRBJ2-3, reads GAGVSQTPSNKVTEKGKYVELRCDPISGHTALYWYRQSLGQGPEFLIYFQGTGAADDSGLPNDRFFAVRPEGSVSTLKIQRTERGDSAVYLCAGSRWGEGDTQYFGPGTRLTVL.

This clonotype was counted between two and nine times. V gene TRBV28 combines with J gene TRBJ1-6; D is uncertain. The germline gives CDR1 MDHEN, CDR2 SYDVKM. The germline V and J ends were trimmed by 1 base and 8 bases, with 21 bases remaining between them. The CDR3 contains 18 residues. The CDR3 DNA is TGTGCCAGCAGTTTATTCGGTAGGGCAGAAACTGATCATTCACCCCTCCACTTT. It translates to CASSLFGRAETDHSPLHF.

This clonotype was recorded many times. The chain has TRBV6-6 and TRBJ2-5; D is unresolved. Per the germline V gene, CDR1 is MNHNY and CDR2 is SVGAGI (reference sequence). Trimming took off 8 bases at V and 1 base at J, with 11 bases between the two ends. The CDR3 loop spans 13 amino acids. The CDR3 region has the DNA TGTGCCAGCGGGTGGGTTCCCCAAGAGACCCAGTACTTC. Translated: CASGWVPQETQYF.

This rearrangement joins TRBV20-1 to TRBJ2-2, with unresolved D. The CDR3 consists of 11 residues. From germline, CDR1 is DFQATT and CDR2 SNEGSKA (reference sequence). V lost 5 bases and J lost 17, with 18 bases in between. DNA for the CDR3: TGCAGTGCTGCCCGGGTTGCGACCCTCTTTTTT. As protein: CSAARVATLFF.

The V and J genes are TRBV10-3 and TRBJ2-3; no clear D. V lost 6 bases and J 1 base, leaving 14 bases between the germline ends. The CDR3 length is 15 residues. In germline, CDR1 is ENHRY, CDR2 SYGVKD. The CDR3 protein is CAIRPGRSRTDTQYF. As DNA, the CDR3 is TGTGCCATCAGGCCCGGACGGTCTCGCACAGATACGCAGTATTTT.

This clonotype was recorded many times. Written as DNA, the CDR3 is TGTGCCAGCCACAGGGGGGGAACCTACGAGCAGTACTTC. Residues: CASHRGGTYEQYF. The rearrangement joins TRBV3-1 to TRBJ2-7, with D possibly being TRBD1 (8 bases). CDR3 length: 13 residues. CDR1 is LGHDT, CDR2 YNNKEL, per germline (reference sequence). V lost 8 bases to trimming and J lost 2 bases, with 13 bases between them.

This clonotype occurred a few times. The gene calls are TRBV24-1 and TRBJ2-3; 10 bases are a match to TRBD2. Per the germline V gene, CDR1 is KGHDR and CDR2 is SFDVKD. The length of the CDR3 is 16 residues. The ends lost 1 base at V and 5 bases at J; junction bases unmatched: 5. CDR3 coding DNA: TGTGCCACCAGTGATTTTCAAGCGGGAGGGGGAGATACGCAGTATTTT. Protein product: CATSDFQAGGGDTQYF.

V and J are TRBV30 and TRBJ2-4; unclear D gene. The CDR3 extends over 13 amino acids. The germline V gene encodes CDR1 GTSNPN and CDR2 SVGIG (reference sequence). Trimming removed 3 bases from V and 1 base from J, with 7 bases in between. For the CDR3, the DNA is TGTGCCTGGAGCGCTGGTGCCAAAAACATTCAGTACTTC. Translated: CAWSAGAKNIQYF.

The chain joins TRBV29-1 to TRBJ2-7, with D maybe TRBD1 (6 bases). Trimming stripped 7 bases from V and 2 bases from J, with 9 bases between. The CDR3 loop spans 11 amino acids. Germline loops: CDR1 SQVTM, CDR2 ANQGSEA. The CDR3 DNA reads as TGCAGCGCAGGGGCCGCCTACGAGCAGTACTTC. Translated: CSAGAAYEQYF.

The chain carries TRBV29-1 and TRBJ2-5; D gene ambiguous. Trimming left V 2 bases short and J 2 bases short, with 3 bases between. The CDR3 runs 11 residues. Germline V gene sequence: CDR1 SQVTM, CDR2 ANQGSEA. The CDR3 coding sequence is TGCAGCGTTGAAACGCAAGAGACCCAGTACTTC. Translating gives CSVETQETQYF.

The CDR3 loop reads CASSLQGSYTGELFF. Written as DNA, the CDR3 is TGTGCCAGCAGCTTACAGGGGTCCTACACCGGGGAGCTGTTTTTT. The rearrangement joins TRBV11-2 to TRBJ2-2; possible D gene TRBD1, 6 bases. The CDR3 loop spans 15 amino acids. The germline CDR1 and CDR2 sequences are SGHAT and FQNNGV. V was trimmed by 2 bases and J by 3 bases, leaving 10 bases between them. Supplemented by reference TRBV11-2 and TRBJ2-2, the full variable domain reads EAGVAQSPRYKIIEKRQSVAFWCNPISGHATLYWYQQILGQGPKLLIQFQNNGVVDDSQLPKDRFSAERLKGVDSTLKIQPAKLEDSAVYLCASSLQGSYTGELFFGEGSRLTVL.

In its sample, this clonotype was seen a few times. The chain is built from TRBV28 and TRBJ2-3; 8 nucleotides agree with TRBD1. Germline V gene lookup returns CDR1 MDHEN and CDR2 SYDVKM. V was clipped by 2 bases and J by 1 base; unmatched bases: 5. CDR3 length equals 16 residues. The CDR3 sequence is CASSLTDRAGTDTQYF. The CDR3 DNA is TGTGCCAGCAGTTTAACGGACAGGGCAGGCACAGATACGCAGTATTTT.

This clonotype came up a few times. CDR3 bases: TGTGCCAGCAGCTTATGGATTCAGGATGAGCAGTTCTTC. This codes for CASSLWIQDEQFF. V and J are TRBV11-2 and TRBJ2-1; D gene uncertain. The CDR3 is made up of 13 amino acids. Germline V lookup: CDR1 SGHAT, CDR2 FQNNGV. Trimming pared 2 bases from V and 8 bases from J, leaving 10 bases between.

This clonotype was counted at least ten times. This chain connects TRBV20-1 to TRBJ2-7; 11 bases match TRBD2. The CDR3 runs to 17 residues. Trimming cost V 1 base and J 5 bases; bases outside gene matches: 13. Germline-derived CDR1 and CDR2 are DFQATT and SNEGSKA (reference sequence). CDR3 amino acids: CSARGKIFTSGSNEQYF. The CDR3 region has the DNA TGCAGTGCTAGAGGGAAAATCTTCACTAGCGGGAGCAACGAGCAGTACTTC.

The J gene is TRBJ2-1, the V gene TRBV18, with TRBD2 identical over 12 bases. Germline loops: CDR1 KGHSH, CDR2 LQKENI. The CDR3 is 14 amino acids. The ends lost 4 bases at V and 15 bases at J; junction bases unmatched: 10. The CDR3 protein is CASSRLAGVFYGFF. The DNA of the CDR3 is TGTGCCAGCTCACGACTAGCGGGAGTATTCTATGGGTTCTTC.

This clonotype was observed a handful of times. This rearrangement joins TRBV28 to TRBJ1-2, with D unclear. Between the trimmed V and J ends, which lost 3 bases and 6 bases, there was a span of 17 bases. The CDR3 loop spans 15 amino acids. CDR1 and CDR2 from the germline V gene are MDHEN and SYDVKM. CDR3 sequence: CASSLPGLSLDGYTF. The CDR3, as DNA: TGTGCCAGCAGTTTGCCGGGTCTATCACTGGATGGCTACACCTTC.

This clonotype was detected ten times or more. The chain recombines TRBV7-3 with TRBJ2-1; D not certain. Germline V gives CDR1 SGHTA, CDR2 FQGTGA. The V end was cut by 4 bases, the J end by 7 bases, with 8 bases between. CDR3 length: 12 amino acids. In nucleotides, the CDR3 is TGTGCCAGCAGCTCCGGACCGAATGAGCAGTTCTTC. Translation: CASSSGPNEQFF.

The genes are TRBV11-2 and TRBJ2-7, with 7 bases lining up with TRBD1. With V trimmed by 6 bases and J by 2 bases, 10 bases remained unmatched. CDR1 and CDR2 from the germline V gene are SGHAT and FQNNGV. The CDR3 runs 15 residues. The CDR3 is CASRPRDSSTYEQYF. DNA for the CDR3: TGTGCCAGCAGACCAAGGGACAGCTCCACCTACGAGCAGTACTTC.

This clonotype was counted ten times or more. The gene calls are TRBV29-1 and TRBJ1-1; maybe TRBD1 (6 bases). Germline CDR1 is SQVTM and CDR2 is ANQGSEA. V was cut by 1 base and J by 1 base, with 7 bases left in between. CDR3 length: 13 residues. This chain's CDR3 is CSVEVGGNTEAFF. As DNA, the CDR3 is TGCAGCGTTGAAGTAGGGGGGAACACTGAAGCTTTCTTT.

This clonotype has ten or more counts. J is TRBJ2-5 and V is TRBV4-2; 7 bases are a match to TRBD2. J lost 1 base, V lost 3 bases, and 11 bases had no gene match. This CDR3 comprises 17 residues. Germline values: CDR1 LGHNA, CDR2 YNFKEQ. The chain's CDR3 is CASSQLSGGGPQETQYF. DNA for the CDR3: TGTGCCAGCAGCCAGCTGAGTGGGGGAGGGCCCCAAGAGACCCAGTACTTC.

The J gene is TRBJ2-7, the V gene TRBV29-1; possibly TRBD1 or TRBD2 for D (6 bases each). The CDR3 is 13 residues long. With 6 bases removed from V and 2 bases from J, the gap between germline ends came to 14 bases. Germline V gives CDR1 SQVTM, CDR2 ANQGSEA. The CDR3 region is CSVSGDTPYEQYF. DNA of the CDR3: TGCAGCGTCTCGGGGGACACCCCCTACGAGCAGTACTTC.

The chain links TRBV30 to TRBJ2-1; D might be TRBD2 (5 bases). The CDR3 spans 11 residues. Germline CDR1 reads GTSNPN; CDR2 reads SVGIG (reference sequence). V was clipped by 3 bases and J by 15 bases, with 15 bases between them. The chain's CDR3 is CAWRAWESGFF. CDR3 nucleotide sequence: TGTGCCTGGAGAGCTTGGGAGTCGGGGTTCTTC.